Below are 26 T cell receptor beta chains sequenced from a single sample in a study of metastatic and nonmetastatic thyroid tumors. No treatment of any kind had been given to any patient before thyroid surgery. MiXCR re-clonotyped the PCR reads for TCRdb. This sample has some 7,400 clones, with under 30% found just once. Sequenced input: adjacent normal tissue. These TCRs come from a male donor with papillary thyroid cancer or a benign thyroid nodule (not recorded which). Some clones in this sample may be carry-over from other donors' samples.

By its share, this clone is medium-sized. The rearrangement joins TRBV19 to TRBJ1-1; 8 nucleotides align to TRBD1. The CDR3 sequence is 13 residues long. Unmatched junction bases numbered 6, after V lost 7 bases and J lost 5 bases. CDR1 and CDR2 from the germline V gene are LNHDA and SQIVND (reference sequence). The chain's CDR3 is CASTGTGGTEAFF. The CDR3 region has the DNA TGTGCCAGTACCGGGACAGGAGGAACTGAAGCTTTCTTT.

This chain joins TRBV20-1 and TRBJ1-5; a possible D gene is TRBD1 (5 bases). This CDR3 region has 14 residues. Trimming pared 7 bases from V and 3 bases from J, leaving 16 bases between. The V gene's germline CDR1 is DFQATT and CDR2 SNEGSKA (reference sequence). The DNA of the CDR3 is TGCAGTGGGGTTTGGGGGGACTTCAATCAGCCCCAGCATTTT. Amino acids: CSGVWGDFNQPQHF.

The V and J genes are TRBV3-1 and TRBJ1-1, with D perhaps TRBD1 (6 bases). Trimming took 2 bases from V and 8 from J, leaving 15 bases between them. Germline CDR1 and CDR2: LGHDT and YNNKEL (reference sequence). The CDR3 is 14 amino acids. CDR3 nucleotide sequence: TGTGCCAGCAGCCAACAGGGGCTTGAACTGGAAGCTTTCTTT. Amino acids: CASSQQGLELEAFF.

This clone was observed a few times. This chain links TRBV6-2 or TRBV6-3 with TRBJ2-1; no definite D call. V was trimmed by 10 bases and J by 7 bases, leaving 14 bases between them. This CDR3 region has 12 residues. From germline, CDR1 is MNHEY and CDR2 SVGEGT. The CDR3 region has the DNA TGTGCCACCCTCCTTTCAGTGAATGAGCAGTTCTTC. Its translation: CATLLSVNEQFF.

This clone was observed a handful of times. Possible read error: a much larger clone is one base away. The chain is built from TRBV12-3 or TRBV12-4 and TRBJ2-3; TRBD2 aligns across 13 bases. CDR3 length: 14 residues. V gave up 10 bases and J gave up 12 bases; unmatched junction bases: 13. The CDR3 loop reads CAIRPGTSGVVQYF. In DNA form, the CDR3 reads TGTGCCATCCGTCCCGGGACTAGCGGGGTAGTTCAGTATTTT.

This clone ranks as medium-sized. This sequence joins TRBV10-2 and TRBJ2-1, with D uncertain. Germline lookup yields CDR1 WSHSY and CDR2 SAAADI. V dropped 6 bases and J dropped 0 bases, with 12 bases sitting between them. This CDR3 has 15 amino acids. The CDR3 nucleotides read TGCGCCAGCAGCTCAGCGCCTATCTCCTACAATGAGCAGTTCTTC. It translates to CASSSAPISYNEQFF.

This clone was detected only a few times. The J gene is TRBJ1-1, the V gene TRBV12-2. TRBV12-2 is assigned pseudogene status. The CDR3 has 15 residues. The CDR3 DNA follows: TGTGCAAGTCGCTTAGTACTTCAGAGGAACACTGAAGCTTTCTTT. Translating gives CASRLVLQRNTEAFF.

This clone was recorded many times. The chain combines TRBV20-1 with TRBJ2-4; TRBD1 or TRBD2 may be the D gene (5 bases each). V lost 1 base to trimming and J lost 0 bases, with 16 bases between them. Germline values: CDR1 DFQATT, CDR2 SNEGSKA (reference sequence). CDR3 length: 17 residues. The CDR3 DNA reads as TGCAGTGCTAGAGTAGCAGGGAGACTACTAGCCAAAAACATTCAGTACTTC. Its translation is CSARVAGRLLAKNIQYF.

This clone was counted many times. CDR3 in amino acids: CSVGQGRETQYF. CDR3 DNA sequence: TGCAGCGTAGGACAGGGGAGGGAGACCCAGTACTTC. The chain recombines TRBV29-1 with TRBJ2-5; TRBD1 agrees at 9 bases. The trim removed 6 bases at V and 5 bases at J, leaving 4 bases unmatched. In germline, CDR1 is SQVTM, CDR2 ANQGSEA. The CDR3 is 12 amino acids.

Comments on this clone: The CDR3 does not close with the conserved phenylalanine or tryptophan, likely indicating a read error. The V call is TRBV19, the J call TRBJ2-6; the D is unclear. From germline, CDR1 is LNHDA and CDR2 SQIVND (reference sequence). This CDR3 has 16 amino acids. CDR3 sequence reads: CASSPFQVAGSNVLTS. CDR3 DNA: TGTGCCAGTAGTCCTTTCCAGGTGGCTGGGTCCAACGTCCTGACTTCC.

In its sample, this clone was seen many times. This may be a read error, as it is one base from a much larger clone. The gene calls are TRBV19 and TRBJ1-6; possible D gene TRBD1, 6 bases. In germline, CDR1 is LNHDA, CDR2 SQIVND (reference sequence). The CDR3 is made up of 14 amino acids. Trimming pared 3 bases from V and 14 bases from J, leaving 17 bases between. CDR3 nucleotide sequence: TGTGCCAGTAGTATGAGGGGGGCGGAATCATCCCTCCACTTT. It encodes CASSMRGAESSLHF.

This chain connects TRBV12-3 or TRBV12-4 to TRBJ1-1; 7 bases are a match to TRBD1. V shed 6 bases, J shed 8 bases, and the junction held 6 bases outside the gene matches. The CDR3 spans 12 residues. The CDR3 region has the DNA TGTGCCAGCAGATTGGGAGGGGGCGAAGCTTTCTTT. This gives the protein CASRLGGGEAFF.

This clone counts as medium-sized. The gene calls are TRBV5-1 and TRBJ2-1; TRBD2 matches 7 bases. J lost 5 bases, V lost 5 bases, and 13 bases had no gene match. This CDR3 spans 16 amino acids. The germline gives CDR1 SGHRS, CDR2 YFSETQ. CDR3 DNA: TGCGCCAGCAGTGCTAGGGCTAGCGGTCACCACAATGAGCAGTTCTTC. This translates into CASSARASGHHNEQFF.

The chain uses TRBV6-1 and TRBJ2-3; tentatively, D is TRBD2 (6 bases). V lost 6 bases and J 3 bases, leaving 13 bases between the germline ends. This CDR3 has 14 residues. The V gene's germline CDR1 is MNHNS and CDR2 SASEGT. The CDR3, as DNA: TGTGCCAGCAGCTCCGCCCTAGCGACAGATACGCAGTATTTT. Encoded protein: CASSSALATDTQYF.

The V call is TRBV7-3, the J call TRBJ2-1, with 9 nucleotides matching TRBD2. The CDR3 is 15 amino acids. Germline V lookup: CDR1 SGHTA, CDR2 FQGTGA. The CDR3 is CGWSLMAGGQNEQFF. In DNA, the CDR3 is TGTGGGTGGAGCTTAATGGCGGGGGGGCAGAATGAGCAGTTCTTC.

The chain recombines TRBV20-1 with TRBJ2-3; D tentatively fits TRBD1 or TRBD2 (5 bases each). Trimming stripped 2 bases from V and 8 bases from J, with 11 bases between. Germline CDR1 is DFQATT and CDR2 is SNEGSKA (reference sequence). The CDR3 covers 12 residues. The CDR3 here is CSARNPGPTQYF. Here the CDR3 DNA reads TGCAGTGCTAGAAACCCGGGACCTACGCAGTATTTT.

The chain combines TRBV13 with TRBJ2-1; 11 bases are shared with TRBD2. The CDR3 sequence is 17 residues long. Losses at the gene ends were 4 bases for V and 5 bases for J; bases not matched to a gene: 10. The V gene's germline CDR1 is PRHDT and CDR2 FYEKMQ (reference sequence). CDR3 DNA: TGTGCCAGCAGCTCGGGACTAGCGGAGGGCCGCGACAATGAGCAGTTCTTC. As protein: CASSSGLAEGRDNEQFF.

This clone was observed a single time. The V call is TRBV11-3, the J call TRBJ2-5; TRBD1 agrees at 7 bases. The ends lost 5 bases at V and 4 bases at J; junction bases unmatched: 7. CDR1 is SGHNT and CDR2 is YENEEA in the germline V gene. CDR3 length equals 14 residues. The CDR3 loop reads CASSPGQERETQYF. The CDR3 nucleotides are TGTGCCAGCAGCCCCGGACAGGAGCGAGAGACCCAGTACTTC.

The chain joins TRBV9 to TRBJ2-2; D is unclear. Germline loops: CDR1 SGDLS, CDR2 YYNGEE. The V end was cut by 1 base, the J end by 5 bases, with 9 bases between. This CDR3 has 14 residues. The CDR3 sequence is CASSVNSPTGELFF. In DNA form, the CDR3 reads TGTGCCAGCAGCGTAAATTCCCCTACCGGGGAGCTGTTTTTT.

This clone came up a few times. The chain uses TRBV9 and TRBJ2-3, with D uncertain. The CDR3 totals 12 residues. V dropped 3 bases and J dropped 6 bases, with 8 bases sitting between them. Germline V gene lookup returns CDR1 SGDLS and CDR2 YYNGEE. The CDR3 DNA reads TGTGCCAGCAGCGGCAATGGGGATACGCAGTATTTT. It yields the protein CASSGNGDTQYF. The whole variable domain, filled in from reference TRBV9 and TRBJ2-3, reads DSGVTQTPKHLITATGQRVTLRCSPRSGDLSVYWYQQSLDQGLQFLIQYYNGEERAKGNILERFSAQQFPDLHSELNLSSLELGDSALYFCASSGNGDTQYFGPGTRLTVL.

This clone rates as medium-sized (0.01 to 0.1%). The chain is built from TRBV6-5 and TRBJ1-1; possibly TRBD1 for D (5 bases). CDR1 is MNHEY, CDR2 SVGAGI, per germline. CDR3 length equals 17 residues. V was cut by 2 bases and J by 0 bases, with 16 bases left in between. The CDR3 coding sequence is TGTGCCAGCAGTTACGCAGGGAGCCGGGACGTGAACACTGAAGCTTTCTTT. Protein product: CASSYAGSRDVNTEAFF.

A few counts support this clone. This chain connects TRBV6-1 to TRBJ2-7; tentative D call: TRBD2 (7 bases). This CDR3 region has 16 residues. V lost 3 bases to trimming and J lost 0 bases, with 15 bases between them. The V gene's germline CDR1 is MNHNS and CDR2 SASEGT. The CDR3 loop is CASSDPKGGASYEQYF. The DNA for the CDR3 is TGTGCCAGCAGTGACCCCAAGGGGGGGGCCTCCTACGAGCAGTACTTC.

This clone came up many times. The gene calls are TRBV12-3 or TRBV12-4 and TRBJ1-6; the D is unclear. The CDR3 consists of 15 residues. V lost 3 bases and J 0 bases, leaving 6 bases between the germline ends. The CDR3 nucleotides are TGTGCCAGCAGTTTTGGGAGCTCCTATAATTCACCCCTCCACTTT. This sequence encodes CASSFGSSYNSPLHF.

By sample share, this clone is medium-sized. This chain links TRBV6-1 with TRBJ1-2; no firm D call. This CDR3 comprises 15 residues. Germline CDR1 MNHNS, CDR2 SASEGT. The germline V and J ends were trimmed by 2 bases and 7 bases, with 17 bases remaining between them. The CDR3 loop reads CASSEWEGVISGYTF. The CDR3 DNA reads as TGTGCCAGCAGTGAATGGGAGGGAGTTATTAGTGGCTACACCTTC.

This clone was counted at least ten times. The chain uses TRBV19 and TRBJ1-2, with 8 nucleotides matching TRBD1. This CDR3 is 18 amino acids long. V trimming: 3 bases; J trimming: 4 bases; junction bases outside the gene matches: 16. Germline loops: CDR1 LNHDA, CDR2 SQIVND (reference sequence). This CDR3 is CASSMTGTGEIISYGYTF. In DNA form, the CDR3 reads TGTGCCAGTAGTATGACCGGGACAGGAGAAATAATAAGCTATGGCTACACCTTC.

This clone was recorded a few times. This chain connects TRBV6-1 to TRBJ2-7, with 9 bases matching TRBD1. The J segment lost 0 bases and the V segment lost 2 bases, leaving 5 bases of the junction unmatched. This CDR3 comprises 16 residues. In germline, CDR1 is MNHNS, CDR2 SASEGT. The DNA for the CDR3 is TGTGCCAGCAGTGAAAGGGGACAGGGTTCCTCCTACGAGCAGTACTTC. Protein product: CASSERGQGSSYEQYF.